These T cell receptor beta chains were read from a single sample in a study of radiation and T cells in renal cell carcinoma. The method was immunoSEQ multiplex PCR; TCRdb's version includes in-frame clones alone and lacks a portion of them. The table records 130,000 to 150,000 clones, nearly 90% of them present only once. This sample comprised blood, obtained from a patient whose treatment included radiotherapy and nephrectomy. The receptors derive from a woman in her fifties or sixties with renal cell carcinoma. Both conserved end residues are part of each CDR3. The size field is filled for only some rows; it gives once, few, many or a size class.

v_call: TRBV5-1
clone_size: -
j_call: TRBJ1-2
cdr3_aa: CASSPGQLYGYTF

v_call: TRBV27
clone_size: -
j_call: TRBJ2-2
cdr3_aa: CASSFSTGNTGELFF

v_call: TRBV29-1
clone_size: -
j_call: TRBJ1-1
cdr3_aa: CSSGRNTEAFF

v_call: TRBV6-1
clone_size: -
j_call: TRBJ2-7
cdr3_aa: CASSETWNRNEQYF

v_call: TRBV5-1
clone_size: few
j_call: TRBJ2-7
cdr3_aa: CASSLGTDYYYEQYF

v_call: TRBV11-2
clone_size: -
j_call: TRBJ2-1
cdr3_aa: CASSTSGGVLPNNEQFF

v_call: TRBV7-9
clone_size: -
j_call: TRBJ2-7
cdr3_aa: CASSSGEQYF

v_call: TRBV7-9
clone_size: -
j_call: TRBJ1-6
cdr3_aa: CAASGGRWNSPLHF

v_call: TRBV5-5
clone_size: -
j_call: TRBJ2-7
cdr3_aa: CASSFGTPSYEQYF

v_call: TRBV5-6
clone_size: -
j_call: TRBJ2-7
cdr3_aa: CASSLVGQGYEQYF

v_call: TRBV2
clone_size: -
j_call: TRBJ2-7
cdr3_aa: CASIPGTGSSYEQYF

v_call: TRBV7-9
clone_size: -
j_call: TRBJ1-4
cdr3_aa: CASSLGLGTAHEKLFF

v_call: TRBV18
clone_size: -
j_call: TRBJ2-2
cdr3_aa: CASSPPGSNTGELFF

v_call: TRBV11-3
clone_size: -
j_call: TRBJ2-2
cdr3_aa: CASSSRRNTGELFF

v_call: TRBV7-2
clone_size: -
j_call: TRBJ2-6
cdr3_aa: CASSPRTGPSGANVLTF

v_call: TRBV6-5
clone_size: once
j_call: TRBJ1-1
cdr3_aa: CASLRLSNTEAFF

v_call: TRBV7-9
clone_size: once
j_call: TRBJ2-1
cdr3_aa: CASSPAGDNEQFF

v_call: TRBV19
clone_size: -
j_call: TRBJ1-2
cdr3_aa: CASSMTRATNYGYTF

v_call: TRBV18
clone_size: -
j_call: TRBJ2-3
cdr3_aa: CASSPRLAGTTSTDTQYF

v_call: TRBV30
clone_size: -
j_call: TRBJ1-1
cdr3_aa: CAWSVPGQEYKAFF

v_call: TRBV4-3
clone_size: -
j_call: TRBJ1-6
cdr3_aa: CASSPRGQFSPLHF

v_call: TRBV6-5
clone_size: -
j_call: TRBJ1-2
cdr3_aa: CASSYGQLYGYTF

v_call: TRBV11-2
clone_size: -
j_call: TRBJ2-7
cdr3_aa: CASSLDMISGGYEQYF

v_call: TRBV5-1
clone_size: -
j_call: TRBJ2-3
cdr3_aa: CASSPGTSGGTDTQYF

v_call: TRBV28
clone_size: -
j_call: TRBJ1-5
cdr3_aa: CASSLRTPDSNQPQHF

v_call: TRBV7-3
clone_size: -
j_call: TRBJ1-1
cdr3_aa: CASSLEGMNTEAFF

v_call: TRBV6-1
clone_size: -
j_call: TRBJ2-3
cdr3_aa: CASSEGTGMGTDTQYF

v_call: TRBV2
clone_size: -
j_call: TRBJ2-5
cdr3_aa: CASRSNGGQETQYF

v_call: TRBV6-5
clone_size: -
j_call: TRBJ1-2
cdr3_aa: CASSYSEPSMSGYTF

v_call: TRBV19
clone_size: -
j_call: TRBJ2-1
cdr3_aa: CASRNPGTGGYNEQFF

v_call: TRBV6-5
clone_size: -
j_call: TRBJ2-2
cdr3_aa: CASSYFRGHLAGELFF

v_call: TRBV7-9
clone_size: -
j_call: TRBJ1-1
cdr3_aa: CASSSGWTEAFF

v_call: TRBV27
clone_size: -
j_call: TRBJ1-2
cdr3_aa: CASSPLTNYGYTF